A selection of T cell receptor beta chains follows, all from one sample in a study of T-cell reconstitution after alpha-beta-depleted transplantation in children. MiXCR was run by TCRdb on the PCR reads, yielding one entry per CDR3 protein. The data contain about 980,000 distinct CDR3 sequences, 25% to 35% of them singletons. The sequenced sample was PBMCs, mostly from graft donor cells, obtained 360 days after TCRalphabeta/CD19-depleted stem cell transplant. The source of these receptors is a boy in the first two years of life who had a stem cell transplant for SCID, so the T cells may come from the graft donor. CDR3s include the opening cysteine and the closing phenylalanine or tryptophan. A D gene is named only where the DNA matches it firmly. A row's size may be missing; if present it is once, few, many or a size class.

cdr3_aa: CASSEYGDRGRETQYF
cdr3_nt: TGTGCCAGCAGTGAATACGGGGACAGGGGGCGAGAGACCCAGTACTTC
d_call: TRBD1
clone_size: -
j_call: TRBJ2-5
cdr3_length: 16
v_call: TRBV25-1

cdr3_aa: CAISEQPGLAGGPSYNEQFF
cdr3_nt: TGTGCCATCAGTGAGCAACCGGGACTAGCGGGGGGGCCCTCCTACAATGAGCAGTTCTTC
d_call: TRBD2
clone_size: -
j_call: TRBJ2-1
cdr3_length: 20
v_call: TRBV10-3

cdr3_aa: CASDRENSPLHF
cdr3_nt: TGTGCCAGTGACAGGGAGAATTCACCCCTCCACTTT
d_call: TRBD1
clone_size: -
j_call: TRBJ1-6
cdr3_length: 12
v_call: TRBV28

cdr3_aa: CASSRGQASGKETQYF
cdr3_nt: TGTGCCAGCAGCCGAGGACAGGCCTCAGGGAAAGAGACCCAGTACTTC
d_call: TRBD1
clone_size: few
j_call: TRBJ2-5
cdr3_length: 16
v_call: TRBV5-8

cdr3_aa: CASSLGPGTYTNTGELFF
cdr3_nt: TGTGCCAGCAGCTTAGGTCCCGGGACGTATACGAACACCGGGGAGCTGTTTTTT
d_call: -
clone_size: few
j_call: TRBJ2-2
cdr3_length: 18
v_call: TRBV11-2

cdr3_aa: CSVDPQDSVYNEQFF
cdr3_nt: TGCAGCGTGGATCCTCAGGACAGTGTCTACAATGAGCAGTTCTTC
d_call: -
clone_size: -
j_call: TRBJ2-1
cdr3_length: 15
v_call: TRBV29-1

cdr3_aa: CASSSTPKGTTEAFF
cdr3_nt: TGTGCCAGCAGTTCCACCCCCAAGGGAACAACTGAAGCTTTCTTT
d_call: -
clone_size: -
j_call: TRBJ1-1
cdr3_length: 15
v_call: TRBV6-5

cdr3_aa: CSVVWSSGGAFNEQFF
cdr3_nt: TGCAGCGTTGTCTGGTCTAGCGGGGGGGCCTTCAATGAGCAGTTCTTC
d_call: TRBD2
clone_size: -
j_call: TRBJ2-1
cdr3_length: 16
v_call: TRBV29-1

cdr3_aa: CAISESMGELATGPHGYTF
cdr3_nt: TGTGCCATCAGTGAGTCGATGGGGGAATTGGCGACAGGACCTCATGGCTACACCTTC
d_call: -
clone_size: few
j_call: TRBJ1-2
cdr3_length: 19
v_call: TRBV10-3

cdr3_aa: CASSPIIGDGYTF
cdr3_nt: TGTGCCAGCAGCCCGATTATAGGGGATGGCTACACCTTC
d_call: -
clone_size: -
j_call: TRBJ1-2
cdr3_length: 13
v_call: TRBV7-9

cdr3_aa: CASSFTGAHNEQFF
cdr3_nt: TGTGCCAGCAGTTTTACGGGGGCCCACAATGAGCAGTTCTTC
d_call: -
clone_size: -
j_call: TRBJ2-1
cdr3_length: 14
v_call: TRBV27

cdr3_aa: CATSDGRSYGYTF
cdr3_nt: TGTGCCACCAGTGATGGTCGGAGCTATGGCTACACCTTC
d_call: -
clone_size: few
j_call: TRBJ1-2
cdr3_length: 13
v_call: TRBV24-1

cdr3_aa: CASSQDWLDNEQFF
cdr3_nt: TGTGCCAGCAGCCAAGATTGGTTAGACAATGAGCAGTTCTTC
d_call: -
clone_size: few
j_call: TRBJ2-1
cdr3_length: 14
v_call: TRBV3-1

cdr3_aa: CATAGYSGGGTDTQYF
cdr3_nt: TGTGCCACCGCCGGGTACAGCGGAGGGGGAACAGATACGCAGTATTTT
d_call: -
clone_size: -
j_call: TRBJ2-3
cdr3_length: 16
v_call: TRBV12-3/TRBV12-4

cdr3_aa: CASSPRQSPNEKLFF
cdr3_nt: TGCGCCAGCAGCCCCAGACAGTCTCCTAATGAAAAACTGTTTTTT
d_call: -
clone_size: -
j_call: TRBJ1-4
cdr3_length: 15
v_call: TRBV5-1

cdr3_aa: CASSLTLGGPYEQYF
cdr3_nt: TGTGCCAGCAGTTTAACGCTGGGGGGACCCTACGAGCAGTACTTC
d_call: -
clone_size: -
j_call: TRBJ2-7
cdr3_length: 15
v_call: TRBV12-3/TRBV12-4

cdr3_aa: CAISVPTLDTQYF
cdr3_nt: TGTGCCATCAGTGTCCCAACTTTGGATACGCAGTATTTT
d_call: -
clone_size: once
j_call: TRBJ2-3
cdr3_length: 13
v_call: TRBV10-3

cdr3_aa: CASKGLHSNQPQHF
cdr3_nt: TGTGCCAGCAAAGGCCTACACAGCAATCAGCCCCAGCATTTT
d_call: -
clone_size: -
j_call: TRBJ1-5
cdr3_length: 14
v_call: TRBV6-5

cdr3_aa: CASSHAPTGVSGANVLTF
cdr3_nt: TGCGCCAGCAGCCACGCCCCGACAGGCGTATCTGGGGCCAACGTCCTGACTTTC
d_call: -
clone_size: -
j_call: TRBJ2-6
cdr3_length: 18
v_call: TRBV5-1

cdr3_aa: CAISALGPRHGAKNIQYF
cdr3_nt: TGTGCCATCAGCGCCCTCGGGCCTCGCCACGGAGCCAAAAACATTCAGTACTTC
d_call: -
clone_size: many
j_call: TRBJ2-4
cdr3_length: 18
v_call: TRBV10-3

cdr3_aa: CSVALNQRGYEQYF
cdr3_nt: TGCAGCGTTGCCCTGAACCAGAGGGGCTACGAGCAGTACTTC
d_call: -
clone_size: -
j_call: TRBJ2-7
cdr3_length: 14
v_call: TRBV29-1

cdr3_aa: CASSLLSGQLTGELFF
cdr3_nt: TGTGCCAGCAGTTTATTGTCGGGACAGCTCACCGGGGAGCTGTTTTTT
d_call: TRBD1
clone_size: -
j_call: TRBJ2-2
cdr3_length: 16
v_call: TRBV28

cdr3_aa: CASTGGPNYNEQFF
cdr3_nt: TGTGCCAGCACGGGGGGGCCTAACTACAATGAGCAGTTCTTC
d_call: TRBD2
clone_size: -
j_call: TRBJ2-1
cdr3_length: 14
v_call: TRBV14

cdr3_aa: CASRNRDKTYEQYF
cdr3_nt: TGTGCCAGCAGGAACCGGGACAAGACCTACGAGCAGTACTTC
d_call: -
clone_size: -
j_call: TRBJ2-7
cdr3_length: 14
v_call: TRBV6-2/TRBV6-3

cdr3_aa: CSGGTGNTIYF
cdr3_nt: TGCAGTGGGGGGACAGGAAACACCATATATTTT
d_call: -
clone_size: few
j_call: TRBJ1-3
cdr3_length: 11
v_call: TRBV20-1

cdr3_aa: CASSPGDRVNEKLFF
cdr3_nt: TGTGCCAGCAGCCCCGGGGACAGGGTTAATGAAAAACTGTTTTTT
d_call: TRBD1
clone_size: few
j_call: TRBJ1-4
cdr3_length: 15
v_call: TRBV7-9

cdr3_aa: CASSQDLLAGGYEQYF
cdr3_nt: TGTGCCAGCAGCCAAGATCTCCTAGCGGGGGGCTACGAGCAGTACTTC
d_call: TRBD2
clone_size: -
j_call: TRBJ2-7
cdr3_length: 16
v_call: TRBV3-1

cdr3_aa: CSVIFSYVPLSSYNEQFF
cdr3_nt: TGCAGCGTCATATTTTCATATGTCCCGCTAAGCTCCTACAATGAGCAGTTCTTC
d_call: -
clone_size: few
j_call: TRBJ2-1
cdr3_length: 18
v_call: TRBV29-1

cdr3_aa: CSATYFLGDQYF
cdr3_nt: TGCAGTGCTACGTACTTTTTGGGCGACCAGTACTTC
d_call: -
clone_size: once
j_call: TRBJ2-7
cdr3_length: 12
v_call: TRBV20-1

cdr3_aa: CASSYDRDTENTEAFF
cdr3_nt: TGTGCCAGCAGTTACGACAGGGATACCGAGAACACTGAAGCTTTCTTT
d_call: TRBD1
clone_size: few
j_call: TRBJ1-1
cdr3_length: 16
v_call: TRBV6-5

cdr3_aa: CASSQDEGEQFF
cdr3_nt: TGCGCCAGCAGCCAAGATGAGGGTGAGCAGTTCTTC
d_call: -
clone_size: -
j_call: TRBJ2-1
cdr3_length: 12
v_call: TRBV4-1

cdr3_aa: CASSPFARSYNEQFF
cdr3_nt: TGTGCCAGCAGCCCGTTCGCTAGATCCTACAATGAGCAGTTCTTC
d_call: -
clone_size: -
j_call: TRBJ2-1
cdr3_length: 15
v_call: TRBV7-2

cdr3_aa: CSARDSHNQPQHF
cdr3_nt: TGCAGCGCCCGGGACAGCCACAATCAGCCCCAGCATTTT
d_call: TRBD1
clone_size: -
j_call: TRBJ1-5
cdr3_length: 13
v_call: TRBV29-1

cdr3_aa: CASSPLVEQYF
cdr3_nt: TGTGCCAGCAGCCCCCTCGTCGAGCAGTACTTC
d_call: -
clone_size: few
j_call: TRBJ2-7
cdr3_length: 11
v_call: TRBV12-3/TRBV12-4

cdr3_aa: CASSYANRVGDEQFF
cdr3_nt: TGTGCCAGCAGTTACGCCAACAGGGTGGGCGATGAGCAGTTCTTC
d_call: -
clone_size: few
j_call: TRBJ2-1
cdr3_length: 15
v_call: TRBV6-5

cdr3_aa: CASSPDRVGYTF
cdr3_nt: TGTGCCAGCAGCCCGGACAGGGTCGGCTACACCTTC
d_call: TRBD1
clone_size: -
j_call: TRBJ1-2
cdr3_length: 12
v_call: TRBV7-8

cdr3_aa: CSVLFGFGMVFF
cdr3_nt: TGCAGCGTTTTGTTCGGCTTTGGGATGGTGTTTTTT
d_call: -
clone_size: -
j_call: TRBJ2-2
cdr3_length: 12
v_call: TRBV29-1

cdr3_aa: CAISFGTGYTDTQYF
cdr3_nt: TGTGCCATCAGTTTCGGGACTGGGTACACAGATACGCAGTATTTT
d_call: -
clone_size: few
j_call: TRBJ2-3
cdr3_length: 15
v_call: TRBV10-3

cdr3_aa: CASSPIPDIGTEAFF
cdr3_nt: TGTGCCAGCAGCCCTATCCCTGACATAGGGACTGAAGCTTTCTTT
d_call: -
clone_size: -
j_call: TRBJ1-1
cdr3_length: 15
v_call: TRBV5-5

cdr3_aa: CASSLGGESTEAFF
cdr3_nt: TGCGCCAGCAGCCTAGGGGGCGAGTCTACCGAAGCTTTCTTT
d_call: TRBD1
clone_size: -
j_call: TRBJ1-1
cdr3_length: 14
v_call: TRBV5-1

cdr3_aa: CASSLAGLPQETQYF
cdr3_nt: TGTGCCAGCAGCTTAGCGGGGCTCCCCCAAGAGACCCAGTACTTC
d_call: -
clone_size: few
j_call: TRBJ2-5
cdr3_length: 15
v_call: TRBV7-8

cdr3_aa: CASSPGLAPSSYNEQFF
cdr3_nt: TGTGCCAGCAGCCCGGGACTAGCGCCAAGCTCCTACAATGAGCAGTTCTTC
d_call: TRBD2
clone_size: once
j_call: TRBJ2-1
cdr3_length: 17
v_call: TRBV7-7

cdr3_aa: CASSDPQGPYYEQYF
cdr3_nt: TGCGCCAGCAGCGACCCGCAAGGGCCCTACTACGAGCAGTACTTC
d_call: -
clone_size: -
j_call: TRBJ2-7
cdr3_length: 15
v_call: TRBV5-1

cdr3_aa: CATSGLAGYNEQFF
cdr3_nt: TGTGCCACCTCGGGACTAGCGGGTTACAATGAGCAGTTCTTC
d_call: TRBD2
clone_size: once
j_call: TRBJ2-1
cdr3_length: 14
v_call: TRBV15